This TCR beta chain was sequenced for a study of beta chain features in type 1 diabetes. The wider study: All samples yielded 100 million to 140 million examined sorted cells.

General study points: Patients with Type 1 diabetes showed moderately but significantly shorter TCRB CDR3s in all four CD4+ subsets. Patients showed naive, central memory and Treg TCRB repertoires that appeared more similar than those of healthy donors.

Details on this clone: Its target is not known.

V gave up 6 bases and J gave up 11 bases; unmatched junction bases: 3. There are 11 residues in the CDR3. The germline gives CDR1 MDHEN, CDR2 SYDVKM. The sequenced template was cDNA made from the entire isolated RNA. There were 3 million to 4 million reads on average in the naive, central memory and regulatory T cell samples. The data were produced by immunoSEQ multiplex PCR, yet TCRdb's version contains in-frame clones alone and is incomplete. The sample includes about 620,000 clones, 15% to 19% of them seen just once. This clonotype was obtained from a man younger than 30 in good health. The genes are TRBV28 and TRBJ2-1; 8 bases are shared with TRBD1. Sequencing input: naive CD4+ T cells from blood. The CDR3 protein is CASRWTGKQFF. Here the CDR3 DNA reads TGTGCCAGCAGGTGGACAGGGAAGCAGTTCTTC.